This T cell receptor (beta chain) was profiled in a study of T cell repertoires in cytomegalovirus infection. In the study overall: Public TCR beta signatures provided an indication of both CMV infection and a matching HLA type.

This clonotype was observed many times. Its antigen is unknown. TCRdb reprocessed the reads with MiXCR, giving one entry per CDR3 protein. The table records fewer than 700,000 distinct CDR3 sequences, less than 25% of them present only once. General study findings and limits: Across the ex vivo response, the dominant clonotypes were HLA-C-restricted CMV-specific TCR beta clonotypes. CMV carriers having the relevant HLA were flagged by cumulative public TCR beta family frequency.

CDR3 size: 17 residues. Trimming took off 3 bases at V and 0 bases at J, with 14 bases between the two ends. Germline assignment: CDR1 SNHLY and CDR2 FYNNEI. Sequencing input: CD8+ T cells from PBMCs. V and J are TRBV2 and TRBJ2-2, with D possibly called TRBD1 or TRBD2 (6 bases each). The TCR comes from a human donor in good health (CMV status not recorded). Some clones in this sample may be carry-over from other donors' samples. This CDR3 reads CASSEEEGTPNTGELFF. The DNA for the CDR3 is TGTGCCAGCAGTGAGGAGGAGGGGACACCGAACACCGGGGAGCTGTTTTTT.